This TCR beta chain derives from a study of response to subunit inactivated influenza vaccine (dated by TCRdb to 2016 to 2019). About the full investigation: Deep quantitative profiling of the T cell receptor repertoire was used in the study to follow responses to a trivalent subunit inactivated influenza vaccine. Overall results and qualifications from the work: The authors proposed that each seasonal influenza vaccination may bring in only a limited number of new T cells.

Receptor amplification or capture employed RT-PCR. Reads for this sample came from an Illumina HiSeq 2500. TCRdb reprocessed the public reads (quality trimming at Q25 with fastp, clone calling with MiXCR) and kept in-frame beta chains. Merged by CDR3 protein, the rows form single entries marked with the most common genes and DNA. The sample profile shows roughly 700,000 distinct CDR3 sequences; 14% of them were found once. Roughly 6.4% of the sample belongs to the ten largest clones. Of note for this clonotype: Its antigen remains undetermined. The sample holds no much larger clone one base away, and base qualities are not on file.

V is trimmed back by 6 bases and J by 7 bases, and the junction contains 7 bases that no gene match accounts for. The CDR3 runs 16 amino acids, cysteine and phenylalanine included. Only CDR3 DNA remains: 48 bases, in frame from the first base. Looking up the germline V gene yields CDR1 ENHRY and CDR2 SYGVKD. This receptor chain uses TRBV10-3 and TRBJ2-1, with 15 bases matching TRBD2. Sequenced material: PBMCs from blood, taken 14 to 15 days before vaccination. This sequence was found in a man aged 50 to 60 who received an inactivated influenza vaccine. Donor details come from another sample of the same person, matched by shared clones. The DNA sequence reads TGTGCCATCAGAGGACTAGCGGGAGGGCCGTTGAATGAGCAGTTCTTC. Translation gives CAIRGLAGGPLNEQFF.